Each of the 13 T cell receptor beta chains below was sequenced from the same sample in a study of blood T cell repertoires in COVID-19. Libraries were prepared by immunoSEQ multiplex PCR; TCRdb keeps only in-frame clonotypes and omits some of them. Here the sample spans approximately 170,000 clones, around four fifths being singletons. The sequencing input was PBMCs or T cells enriched from blood (not recorded which). Source of these receptors: a woman aged 45-65 years in a cohort exposed to, infected with or recovered from COVID-19 (not recorded which).

V and J are TRBV27 and TRBJ2-1; 12 positions agree with TRBD2. After removal of 5 bases from V and 9 bases from J, the junction contained 11 bases not matched to a gene. CDR1 and CDR2 (germline): MNHEY, SMNVEV (reference sequence). The CDR3 length is 16 residues. CDR3 DNA: TGTGCCAGCAGTCCCCCACGGACTAGCGGGAAGGGTGAGCAGTTCTTC. Its translation: CASSPPRTSGKGEQFF.

The chain employs TRBV28 and TRBJ1-3; the D gene is possibly TRBD1 (6 bases). Trimming pared 3 bases from V and 6 bases from J, leaving 15 bases between. There are 15 residues in the CDR3. The germline V gene encodes CDR1 MDHEN and CDR2 SYDVKM. The CDR3 here is CASSFNRAGKNTIYF. The CDR3 nucleotides are TGTGCCAGCAGTTTTAACAGGGCTGGAAAAAACACCATATATTTT.

The V call is TRBV10-3, the J call TRBJ2-7; the match to TRBD1 covers 7 bases. Germline CDR1 ENHRY, CDR2 SYGVKD. The CDR3 is 15 residues long. The V gene end was trimmed by 5 bases and the J gene end by 1 base; junction bases not matched to a gene: 8. The CDR3 is CAISLGQASSYEQYF. The CDR3, as DNA: TGTGCCATCAGTCTCGGACAGGCCTCTTCCTACGAGCAGTACTTC.

CDR3: CASGTPGRNTEAFF. The CDR3 region has the DNA TGTGCCAGTGGGACTCCAGGGCGCAACACTGAAGCTTTCTTT. V gene TRBV19 combines with J gene TRBJ1-1; tentative D call: TRBD1 (5 bases). Germline lookup yields CDR1 LNHDA and CDR2 SQIVND (reference sequence). Trimming pared 8 bases from V and 2 bases from J, leaving 15 bases between. The CDR3 is 14 amino acids. Full variable domain (rest looked up from reference TRBV19 and TRBJ1-1): DGGITQSPKYLFRKEGQNVTLSCEQNLNHDAMYWYRQDPGQGLRLIYYSQIVNDFQKGDIAEGYSVSREKKESFPLTVTSAQKNPTAFYLCASGTPGRNTEAFFGQGTRLTVV.

The gene calls are TRBV2 and TRBJ1-4; 9 bases align to TRBD1. Looked up from germline, CDR1 is SNHLY and CDR2 is FYNNEI. With 8 bases clipped from V and 8 bases from J, the junction kept 12 bases outside the gene matches. This CDR3 has 15 residues. For the CDR3, the DNA is TGTGCCAGCCGGCGGTCAGGGACAGGGAGCGAAAAACTGTTTTTT. Protein product: CASRRSGTGSEKLFF.

The sample holds a few counts of this clone. The chain uses TRBV3-1 (or the pseudogene TRBV3-2) and TRBJ2-6, with a possible D match to TRBD1 (5 bases). CDR3 length: 18 residues. Germline CDR1 reads LGHDT; CDR2 reads YNNKEL (reference sequence). Trimming stripped 0 bases from V and 3 bases from J, with 15 bases between. CDR3 sequence (DNA): TGTGCCAGCAGCCAAGATCCAGGGTGGACGAGTGGGGCCAACGTCCTGACTTTC. Translated: CASSQDPGWTSGANVLTF.

CDR3 protein: CASKTQETQYF. The CDR3 DNA reads TGTGCCAGCAAAACTCAAGAGACCCAGTACTTC. The chain carries TRBV28 and TRBJ2-5; D is ambiguous. Germline V gene sequence: CDR1 MDHEN, CDR2 SYDVKM. The CDR3 sequence is 11 residues long. V gave up 7 bases and J gave up 2 bases, with 5 bases separating them.

The gene calls are TRBV7-4 and TRBJ2-3; D is uncertain. V lost 4 bases and J lost 0, with 20 bases in between. Germline V gene lookup returns CDR1 SGHVT and CDR2 SQSDAQ. The CDR3 has 18 amino acids. Here the CDR3 reads CASSSRLKESTSTDTQYF. CDR3 sequence (DNA): TGTGCCAGCAGCTCACGGTTGAAAGAATCCACTAGCACAGATACGCAGTATTTT.

CDR3 residues: CASSGRGTGGDNQPQHF. Here the CDR3 DNA reads TGTGCCAGTAGTGGGAGGGGGACAGGGGGCGACAATCAGCCCCAGCATTTT. This chain connects TRBV19 to TRBJ1-5, with 12 bases matching TRBD1. The CDR3 runs 17 residues. Germline V gene sequence: CDR1 LNHDA, CDR2 SQIVND (reference sequence). V lost 5 bases to trimming and J lost 3 bases; unmatched junction nucleotides: 8. The whole variable domain, filled in from reference TRBV19 and TRBJ1-5, reads DGGITQSPKYLFRKEGQNVTLSCEQNLNHDAMYWYRQDPGQGLRLIYYSQIVNDFQKGDIAEGYSVSREKKESFPLTVTSAQKNPTAFYLCASSGRGTGGDNQPQHFGDGTRLSIL.

This chain joins TRBV5-6 and TRBJ1-6, with 11 bases fitting TRBD1. V shed 0 bases and J 7 bases; nucleotides not matched to a gene: 6. Germline assignment: CDR1 SGHDT and CDR2 YYEEEE. The CDR3 is 17 residues long. CDR3 bases: TGTGCCAGCAGCTTGGTTACCGGGACAGGGGGAAATTCACCCCTCCACTTT. It translates to CASSLVTGTGGNSPLHF.

This rearrangement joins TRBV19 to TRBJ1-4; a weak D match, TRBD1 (6 bases). Trimming left V 6 bases short and J 7 bases short, with 12 bases between. This CDR3 is built from 13 residues. The V gene's germline CDR1 is LNHDA and CDR2 SQIVND (reference sequence). Here the CDR3 DNA reads TGTGCCAGTAGCGAAATCAGGGGTGAAAAACTGTTTTTT. It yields the protein CASSEIRGEKLFF.

V is TRBV29-1 and J is TRBJ2-2; 9 nucleotides align to TRBD2. V trimming: 6 bases; J trimming: 1 base; junction bases outside the gene matches: 3. There are 14 residues in the CDR3. Germline V gene lookup returns CDR1 SQVTM and CDR2 ANQGSEA. This CDR3 reads CSVRLAVNTGELFF. CDR3 DNA sequence: TGCAGCGTCCGACTAGCGGTGAACACCGGGGAGCTGTTTTTT.

This rearrangement joins TRBV4-3 to TRBJ2-1; the D gene is possibly TRBD2 (6 bases). V lost 2 bases to trimming and J lost 7 bases, with 18 bases between them. CDR1 and CDR2 from the germline V gene are LGHNA and YSLEER. The CDR3 runs 16 residues. In DNA form, the CDR3 reads TGCGCCAGCAGCCAACAGGGACTGAGCCTACCAAATGAGCAGTTCTTC. Its protein is CASSQQGLSLPNEQFF.